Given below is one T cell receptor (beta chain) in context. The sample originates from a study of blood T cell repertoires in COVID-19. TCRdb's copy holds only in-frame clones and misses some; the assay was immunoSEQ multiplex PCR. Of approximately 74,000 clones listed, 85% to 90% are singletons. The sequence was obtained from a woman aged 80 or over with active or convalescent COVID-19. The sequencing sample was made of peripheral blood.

The CDR3 DNA reads TGTGCCAGCAGCTTAGCGTTCCAGGGGGCGGCACAAGAGACCCAGTACTTC. It is translated as CASSLAFQGAAQETQYF. The V and J genes are TRBV7-7 and TRBJ2-5; 8 bases fit TRBD1. Per the germline V gene, CDR1 is SSHAT and CDR2 is FNYEAQ (reference sequence). This CDR3 comprises 17 residues. V lost 0 bases and J lost 2; bases outside the gene matches: 8.